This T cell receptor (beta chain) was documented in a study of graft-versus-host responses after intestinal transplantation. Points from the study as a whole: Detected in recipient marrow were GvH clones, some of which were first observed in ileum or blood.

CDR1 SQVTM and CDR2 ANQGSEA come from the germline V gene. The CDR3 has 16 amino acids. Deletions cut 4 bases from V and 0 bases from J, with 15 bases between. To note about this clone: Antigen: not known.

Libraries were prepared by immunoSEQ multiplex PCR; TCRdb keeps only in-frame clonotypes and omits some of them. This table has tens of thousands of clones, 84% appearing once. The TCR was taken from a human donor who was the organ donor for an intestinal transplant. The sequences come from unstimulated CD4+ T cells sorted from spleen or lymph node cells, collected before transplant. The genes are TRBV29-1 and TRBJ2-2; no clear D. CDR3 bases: TGCAGCGTTGGTCGTGGTGGCGGAACGAACACCGGGGAGCTGTTTTTT. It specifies CSVGRGGGTNTGELFF.